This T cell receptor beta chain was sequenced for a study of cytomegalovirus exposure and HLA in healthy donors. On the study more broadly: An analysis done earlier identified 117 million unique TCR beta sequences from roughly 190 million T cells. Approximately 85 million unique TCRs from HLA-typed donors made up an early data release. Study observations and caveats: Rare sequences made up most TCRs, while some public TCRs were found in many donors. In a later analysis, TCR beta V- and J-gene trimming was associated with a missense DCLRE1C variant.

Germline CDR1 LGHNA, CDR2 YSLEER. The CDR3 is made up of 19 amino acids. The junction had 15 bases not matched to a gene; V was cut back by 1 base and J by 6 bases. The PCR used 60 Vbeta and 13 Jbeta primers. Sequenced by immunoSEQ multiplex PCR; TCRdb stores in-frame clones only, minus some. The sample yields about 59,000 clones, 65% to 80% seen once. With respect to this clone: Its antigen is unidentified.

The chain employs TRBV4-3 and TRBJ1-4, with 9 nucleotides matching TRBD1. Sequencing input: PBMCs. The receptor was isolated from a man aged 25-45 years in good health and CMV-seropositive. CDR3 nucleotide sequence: TGCGCCAGCAGCCAAGGGGGGAGGACAGGGGCCTATTTCCATGAAAAACTGTTTTTT. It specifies CASSQGGRTGAYFHEKLFF.